The 5 T cell receptor beta chains in this list originate from one sample, sequenced in a study of T cells expressing NK-cell markers. Reanalyzing the 5' RACE reads, TCRdb keeps one entry per CDR3 protein, without DNA. The ten top clones account for under 4.5%, within a sample of 550,000 to 600,000 distinct CDR3 sequences. Sequencing used blood T cells: a sorted CD56 or NKG2C T cell subset, CD4+ or CD8+ T cells, or bulk PBMC T cells (not recorded which). These receptors were collected from a man aged 18 to 29 in good health.

This chain uses TRBV4-3 with TRBJ2-5. CDR1 is LGHNA, CDR2 YSLEER, per germline. The CDR3 has 15 amino acids. CDR3 loop: CASSQEYGYRETQYF.

The rearrangement joins TRBV10-3 to TRBJ1-4; TCRdb picks TRBD1, but there is no DNA to check that call. The CDR3 sequence is 14 residues long. Germline CDR1 ENHRY, CDR2 SYGVKD. This chain's CDR3 is CAIGDRDGDEKLFF.

The chain couples TRBV2 to TRBJ2-5; no DNA is available, so the TRBD2 call from TCRdb remains unchecked. The CDR3 is 15 residues long. Per germline, CDR1 SNHLY and CDR2 FYNNEI. CDR3 amino acids: CASTGLAGGGETQYF.

The V call is TRBV10-3, the J call TRBJ1-6; TCRdb reports TRBD1, a call that lacks DNA to check it against. Looked up from germline, CDR1 is ENHRY and CDR2 is SYGVKD. The CDR3 sequence is 14 residues long. The CDR3 here is CAAHPGRNNSPLHF.

The V call is TRBV19, the J call TRBJ2-5; without DNA, the TCRdb call of TRBD2 cannot be checked. Germline V lookup: CDR1 LNHDA, CDR2 SQIVND (reference sequence). This CDR3 region has 14 residues. The CDR3 sequence is CASSMAQLQETQYF.